Here is one T cell receptor beta chain with its context. Germline trimming cut 7 bases from V and 2 bases from J; bases unmatched to any gene: 9. The germline V gene has CDR1 LNHDA and CDR2 SQIVND (reference sequence). The CDR3 is 15 amino acids. Cohorts were based on clinical histories the participants reported. These data belong to a study of blood T cell repertoires in COVID-19. Method: immunoSEQ multiplex PCR; TCRdb's copy keeps in-frame clones and lacks some. The sample lists nearly 350,000 clones, roughly 90% seen once, with 1% in the top ten. The sequencing input was PBMCs or T cells enriched from blood (not recorded which). The source is a woman in her thirties who had recovered from COVID-19. The gene calls are TRBV19 and TRBJ2-7; 9 bases align to TRBD2. CDR3 DNA: TGTGCCAGTAACTCGGTAGCGGGGGCGGCCTACGAGCAGTACTTC. This sequence encodes CASNSVAGAAYEQYF.